Listed here are 22 T cell receptor beta chains from one sample, sequenced in a study of cytomegalovirus exposure and HLA in healthy donors. Primers for the PCR totalled 60 Vbeta and 13 Jbeta. The data were produced by immunoSEQ multiplex PCR, yet TCRdb's version contains in-frame clones alone and is incomplete. Altogether fewer than 150,000 clones are present, 76% being singletons, with the ten largest covering 3.5% to 5%. The material sequenced was PBMCs. These receptors all come from a man between 18 and 29 years old in good health and CMV-seronegative.

The gene calls are TRBV27 and TRBJ2-7; 12 bases align to TRBD2. With V trimmed by 3 bases and J by 0 bases, 9 bases remained unmatched. Germline CDR1 is MNHEY and CDR2 is SMNVEV (reference sequence). This CDR3 spans 18 amino acids. In DNA, the CDR3 is TGTGCCAGCAGTTTGCTAAGGACTAGCGGGACGAGCTCCTACGAGCAGTACTTC. This codes for CASSLLRTSGTSSYEQYF.

The V gene is TRBV7-2, the J gene TRBJ2-5; D may be TRBD1 (5 bases). The CDR3 totals 18 residues. Germline loops: CDR1 SGHTA, CDR2 FQGNSA. V dropped 1 base and J dropped 0 bases, with 18 bases sitting between them. The CDR3 reads CASSLVGRGNLYQETQYF. In nucleotides, the CDR3 is TGTGCCAGCAGCTTAGTGGGGCGTGGAAACCTGTACCAAGAGACCCAGTACTTC. The whole variable domain, remainder taken from reference TRBV7-2 and TRBJ2-5, is GAGVSQSPSNKVTEKGKDVELRCDPISGHTALYWYRQSLGQGLEFLIYFQGNSAPDKSGLPSDRFSAERTGGSVSTLTIQRTQQEDSAVYLCASSLVGRGNLYQETQYFGPGTRLLVL.

The chain recombines TRBV5-4 with TRBJ2-2; 8 nucleotides match TRBD2. CDR1 is SGHNT and CDR2 is YYREEE in the germline V gene (reference sequence). V lost 7 bases and J lost 7; bases outside the gene matches: 0. This CDR3 has 11 amino acids. The DNA of the CDR3 is TGTGCCAGCCGGGGGGGCGGGGAGCTGTTTTTT. Residues: CASRGGGELFF.

This clone has more than one count but fewer than ten. This chain links TRBV11-2 with TRBJ2-5, with TRBD1 identical over 8 bases. Unmatched junction bases numbered 8, after V lost 4 bases and J lost 4 bases. CDR1 is SGHAT and CDR2 is FQNNGV in the germline V gene. This CDR3 comprises 15 residues. CDR3 residues: CASSSRTGTGETQYF. The CDR3 DNA reads TGTGCCAGCAGCTCGAGGACAGGGACTGGAGAGACCCAGTACTTC.

The chain couples TRBV28 to TRBJ1-2; 9 nucleotides match TRBD1. Germline lookup yields CDR1 MDHEN and CDR2 SYDVKM. V lost 6 bases and J lost 6; bases outside the gene matches: 5. This CDR3 comprises 13 residues. The CDR3 protein is CASSYRGRDGYTF. The CDR3 DNA is TGTGCCAGCAGCTACAGGGGGCGGGATGGCTACACCTTC.

Here the CDR3 DNA reads TGTGCCAGCAGTTCCAAGGGGGCCGGACTAGCGGGGGCTAGCACAGATACGCAGTATTTT. Protein: CASSSKGAGLAGASTDTQYF. The chain links TRBV28 to TRBJ2-3; 13 bases map to TRBD2. Germline values: CDR1 MDHEN, CDR2 SYDVKM. CDR3 length equals 20 residues. Trimming removed 4 bases from V and 0 bases from J; junction bases left unmatched: 13.

In its sample, this clone was seen a few times. The rearrangement links TRBV30 to TRBJ2-5; D is unclear. V was clipped by 4 bases and J by 4 bases, with 10 bases between them. CDR1 is GTSNPN and CDR2 is SVGIG in the germline V gene (reference sequence). The CDR3 length is 12 residues. Here the CDR3 DNA reads TGTGCCTGGACTAACCGTGTAGAGACCCAGTACTTC. Translated: CAWTNRVETQYF.

Concerning this clone: The same CDR3 also results from other DNA sequences found in this sample. The chain is built from TRBV9 and TRBJ2-1; TRBD2 matches at 9 bases. The trim removed 0 bases at V and 7 bases at J, leaving 5 bases unmatched. The CDR3 runs to 15 residues. Germline V gives CDR1 SGDLS, CDR2 YYNGEE. The CDR3 nucleotides read TGTGCCAGCAGCGTAGTGGCGGGGGGGCAAAATGAGCAGTTCTTC. Residues: CASSVVAGGQNEQFF.

This clone was picked up a small number of times. CDR3 bases: TGTGCCAGCAGCATGGACAGGGGCAATCAGCCCCAGCATTTT. Translation gives CASSMDRGNQPQHF. The gene calls are TRBV5-4 and TRBJ1-5, with 8 bases matching TRBD1. The junction had 2 bases not matched to a gene; V was cut back by 4 bases and J by 2 bases. Germline-derived CDR1 and CDR2 are SGHNT and YYREEE (reference sequence). This CDR3 spans 14 amino acids.

V is TRBV30 and J is TRBJ1-4; 9 bases agree with TRBD1. Unmatched junction bases numbered 12, after V lost 8 bases and J lost 8 bases. The CDR3 runs 14 residues. From germline, CDR1 is GTSNPN and CDR2 SVGIG (reference sequence). DNA of the CDR3: TGTGCCGGGGGGAGACAGGGGGGTTGGGAAAAACTGTTTTTT. It encodes CAGGRQGGWEKLFF.

V is TRBV27 and J is TRBJ2-7; tentatively, D is TRBD1 (5 bases). CDR3 length: 15 amino acids. Between the trimmed V and J ends, which lost 6 bases and 4 bases, there was a span of 19 bases. Germline assignment: CDR1 MNHEY and CDR2 SMNVEV (reference sequence). CDR3: CASSQTLQGRYEQYF. The CDR3 nucleotides are TGTGCCAGCAGCCAAACTCTGCAGGGTCGGTACGAGCAGTACTTC.

The V gene is TRBV5-1, the J gene TRBJ1-1; perhaps TRBD1 as D (6 bases). This CDR3 has 14 amino acids. V was trimmed by 4 bases and J by 1 base, leaving 11 bases between them. Germline lookup yields CDR1 SGHRS and CDR2 YFSETQ. The CDR3 sequence is CASSQGTENTEAFF. The CDR3 bases are TGCGCCAGCAGCCAGGGGACGGAGAACACTGAAGCTTTCTTT.

J is TRBJ1-1 and V is TRBV4-1; weak D call: TRBD1 (6 bases). Trimming stripped 4 bases from V and 0 bases from J, with 18 bases between. The CDR3 sequence is 17 residues long. Germline CDR1 and CDR2: MGHRA and YSYEKL. This CDR3 is CASSRNRAPYMNTEAFF. The CDR3 DNA is TGCGCCAGCAGCCGTAACAGGGCCCCATATATGAACACTGAAGCTTTCTTT.

This clone appeared a single time. The rearrangement uses TRBV7-2 and TRBJ2-7; 11 bases map to TRBD1. Germline V CDR1 and CDR2: SGHTA, FQGNSA. J gave up 2 bases and V 5 bases, and 5 bases lay outside the gene matches. CDR3 size: 15 residues. CDR3 nucleotides: TGTGCCAGCAGCCCGCGGGACAGGGGGACCTACGAGCAGTACTTC. Amino acids: CASSPRDRGTYEQYF. The full variable domain, rest sourced from reference TRBV7-2 and TRBJ2-7, is GAGVSQSPSNKVTEKGKDVELRCDPISGHTALYWYRQSLGQGLEFLIYFQGNSAPDKSGLPSDRFSAERTGGSVSTLTIQRTQQEDSAVYLCASSPRDRGTYEQYFGPGTRLTVT.

The chain couples TRBV19 to TRBJ2-1, with no clear D. V was cut by 3 bases and J by 6 bases, with 9 bases left in between. CDR3 length: 13 amino acids. Germline CDR1 reads LNHDA; CDR2 reads SQIVND (reference sequence). CDR3 sequence reads: CASSIASINEQFF. Written as DNA, the CDR3 is TGTGCCAGTAGTATCGCTAGTATCAATGAGCAGTTCTTC.

This chain joins TRBV6-6 and TRBJ1-1; 7 bases agree with TRBD1. The V segment lost 5 bases and the J segment 1 base; nucleotides outside the gene matches: 7. Germline CDR1 and CDR2: MNHNY and SVGAGI (reference sequence). CDR3 size: 15 residues. The CDR3 DNA reads TGTGCCAGCAGTGACTTACAGGGGCGGAACACTGAAGCTTTCTTT. It yields the protein CASSDLQGRNTEAFF.

V and J are TRBV7-3 and TRBJ2-3; 7 positions match TRBD2. The V gene's germline CDR1 is SGHTA and CDR2 FQGTGA. The ends lost 0 bases at V and 3 bases at J; junction bases unmatched: 6. The CDR3 sequence is 16 residues long. CDR3 sequence (DNA): TGTGCCAGCAGCTTAACTGGGCGGGGGTGGACAGATACGCAGTATTTT. Amino acids: CASSLTGRGWTDTQYF.

The rearrangement links TRBV6-5 to TRBJ1-1, with no clear D. The V end was cut by 10 bases, the J end by 0 bases, with 12 bases between. The CDR3 loop spans 13 amino acids. CDR1 MNHEY and CDR2 SVGAGI come from the germline V gene. CDR3 residues: CATTESLNTEAFF. The CDR3 DNA is TGTGCCACCACAGAGAGTCTGAACACTGAAGCTTTCTTT.

The CDR3 is CASSDDRRNTEAFF. The CDR3 nucleotides are TGTGCCAGTAGTGACGACAGGCGCAACACTGAAGCTTTCTTT. The gene calls are TRBV19 and TRBJ1-1, with D possibly matching TRBD1 (6 bases). From germline, CDR1 is LNHDA and CDR2 SQIVND (reference sequence). The CDR3 totals 14 residues. Between the trimmed V and J ends, which lost 5 bases and 2 bases, there was a span of 12 bases.

This chain uses TRBV27 with TRBJ1-4; tentative D call: TRBD1 (5 bases). Germline V gene data show CDR1 as MNHEY and CDR2 as SMNVEV (reference sequence). Deletions cut 6 bases from V and 7 bases from J, with 18 bases between. CDR3 length equals 15 residues. CDR3 sequence reads: CASSPTGGGGEKLFF. The CDR3 nucleotides read TGTGCCAGCAGCCCTACTGGGGGGGGAGGTGAAAAACTGTTTTTT.

Here the CDR3 reads CASSPTNTGELFF. The CDR3 DNA follows: TGTGCCAGCAGCCCCACAAACACCGGGGAGCTGTTTTTT. The chain couples TRBV11-2 to TRBJ2-2; D not certain. The V end lost 5 bases, the J end lost 2 bases, and 6 bases lay between the germline ends. CDR1 and CDR2 (germline): SGHAT, FQNNGV. The CDR3 sequence is 13 residues long.

J is TRBJ2-1 and V is TRBV15; 12 nucleotides agree with TRBD2. The CDR3 has 18 amino acids. Unmatched junction bases numbered 4, after V lost 1 base and J lost 0 bases. CDR1 LNHNV and CDR2 YYDKDF come from the germline V gene (reference sequence). CDR3 residues: CATSRGTSGIPSYNEQFF. CDR3 sequence (DNA): TGTGCCACCAGCAGAGGGACTAGCGGGATCCCCTCCTACAATGAGCAGTTCTTC.